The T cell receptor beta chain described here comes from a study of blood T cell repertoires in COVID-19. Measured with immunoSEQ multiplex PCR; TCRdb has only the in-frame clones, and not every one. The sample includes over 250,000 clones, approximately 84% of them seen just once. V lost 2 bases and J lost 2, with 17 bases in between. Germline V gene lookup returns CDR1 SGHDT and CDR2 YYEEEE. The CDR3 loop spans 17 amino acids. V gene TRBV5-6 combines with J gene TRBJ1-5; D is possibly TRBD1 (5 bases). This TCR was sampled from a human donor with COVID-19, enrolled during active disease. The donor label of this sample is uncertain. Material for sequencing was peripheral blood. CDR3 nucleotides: TGTGCCAGCAGCTTTAGGGCGGCAGGAGGGGGCAATCAGCCCCAGCATTTT. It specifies CASSFRAAGGGNQPQHF.